This TCR beta chain came from a study of blood T cells in healthy people across ages. Germline V gene sequence: CDR1 KGHSH, CDR2 LQKENI. CDR3 length: 16 residues. Trimming stripped 2 bases from V and 5 bases from J, with 18 bases between. There are a few counts of this clonotype. Its antigen is still unknown. A second PCR, run for roughly 7 to 12 cycles, used a sample-barcoded 5' primer plus a J-beta primer mix. TCRdb analysed the 5' RACE reads with MiXCR anew, one entry per CDR3 protein. The data contain more than 450,000 distinct CDR3 sequences, 27% of them singletons. Per sample, no less than 6 micrograms of total RNA were extracted. Study results and limitations: When set beside aged donors, long-lived donors presented more naive CD4+ cells and higher diversity. TCR beta diversity per million T cells fell roughly linearly with age.

This sample was shared with a second study, whose subject was T cells of mothers and their children.

The sequence was collected from a boy aged 2 to 10 in good health. The V gene is TRBV18, the J gene TRBJ1-2; possibly TRBD1 for D (5 bases). The sample consisted of blood. The CDR3 DNA sequence: TGTGCCAGCTCACCAAGCCGGGCAGCGACAGTTTATGGCTACACCTTC. This codes for CASSPSRAATVYGYTF.